These 21 T cell receptor beta chains were sequenced from one sample in a study of shared clonotypes between healthy human individuals. Sequencing was performed with immunoSEQ multiplex PCR; in TCRdb, only in-frame clones are kept and a portion is missing. The table has 450,000 to 500,000 clones, around 73% seen once. The material sequenced was PBMCs. These receptors originate from a woman aged 40 to 49 in good health. Some clones in this sample may be carry-over from other donors' samples.

The gene calls are TRBV2 and TRBJ2-1; 8 nucleotides line up with TRBD1. V lost 8 bases to trimming and J lost 3 bases; unmatched junction nucleotides: 0. Germline-derived CDR1 and CDR2 are SNHLY and FYNNEI. The CDR3 totals 12 residues. The CDR3, as DNA: TGTGCCAGCGGACAGGGCTACAATGAGCAGTTCTTC. Its translation: CASGQGYNEQFF.

The chain uses TRBV9 and TRBJ2-7; D remains unclear. V lost 2 bases and J 4 bases, leaving 16 bases between the germline ends. The CDR3 extends over 15 amino acids. Looked up from germline, CDR1 is SGDLS and CDR2 is YYNGEE. CDR3 in amino acids: CASSVSSGSVYEQYF. The CDR3 coding sequence is TGTGCCAGCAGCGTCTCCTCCGGGTCCGTTTACGAGCAGTACTTC.

This rearrangement joins TRBV7-8 to TRBJ1-2; 7 bases agree with TRBD1. The CDR3 is 14 residues long. With V trimmed by 5 bases and J by 7 bases, 10 bases remained unmatched. The germline gives CDR1 SGHVS, CDR2 FQNEAQ. The CDR3 region has the DNA TGTGCCAGCAGCCCAAGCCCAGGGGGTCGTGGCTACACCTTC. Amino acids: CASSPSPGGRGYTF.

V usage is TRBV30 and J usage is TRBJ2-3; possible D gene TRBD1, 6 bases. This CDR3 comprises 13 residues. V lost 5 bases and J lost 2, with 11 bases in between. The germline V gene has CDR1 GTSNPN and CDR2 SVGIG (reference sequence). The CDR3 region is CAWLGANTDTQYF. The CDR3 region has the DNA TGTGCCTGGTTGGGGGCCAACACAGATACGCAGTATTTT.

V gene TRBV25-1 combines with J gene TRBJ2-1, with 10 bases fitting TRBD2. The germline V gene has CDR1 MGHDK and CDR2 SYGVNS. The CDR3 spans 13 residues. V dropped 4 bases and J dropped 8; count of bases not matched to a gene: 2. The CDR3 sequence: CASSVGTSDEQFF. CDR3 bases: TGTGCCAGCAGTGTAGGGACTAGCGATGAGCAGTTCTTC.

J is TRBJ1-1 and V is TRBV18; D is perhaps TRBD1 (6 bases). V was trimmed by 3 bases and J by 4 bases, leaving 18 bases between them. The V gene's germline CDR1 is KGHSH and CDR2 LQKENI. The CDR3 totals 16 residues. CDR3 DNA sequence: TGTGCCAGCTCACCTCTTAGCCAGGGGTTGGGCACTGAAGCTTTCTTT. Protein product: CASSPLSQGLGTEAFF. The full variable domain, in which reference TRBV18 and TRBJ1-1 provide the parts outside the CDR3, is NAGVMQNPRHLVRRRGQEARLRCSPMKGHSHVYWYRQLPEEGLKFMVYLQKENIIDESGMPKERFSAEFPKEGPSILRIQQVVRGDSAAYFCASSPLSQGLGTEAFFGQGTRLTVV.

This chain uses TRBV9 with TRBJ1-5, with no clear D. V lost 2 bases and J 4 bases, leaving 7 bases between the germline ends. The CDR3 length is 13 residues. Germline V lookup: CDR1 SGDLS, CDR2 YYNGEE. CDR3 region: CASSVGLNQPQHF. CDR3 sequence (DNA): TGTGCCAGCAGCGTCGGGCTGAATCAGCCCCAGCATTTT.

The rearrangement uses TRBV7-9 and TRBJ2-7; a weak D match, TRBD1 (5 bases). This CDR3 has 12 residues. The V and J ends lost 3 bases and 3 bases respectively, with 6 bases between them. Germline V CDR1 and CDR2: SEHNR, FQNEAQ (reference sequence). CDR3 loop: CASSFDSYEQYF. The CDR3 coding sequence is TGTGCCAGCAGCTTTGACAGCTACGAGCAGTACTTC.

This clone has only a few counts. This chain joins TRBV5-1 and TRBJ2-5, with TRBD2 identical over 12 bases. The V gene's germline CDR1 is SGHRS and CDR2 YFSETQ. V dropped 0 bases and J dropped 4; count of bases not matched to a gene: 7. The CDR3 sequence is 17 residues long. CDR3 nucleotide sequence: TGCGCCAGCAGCTTGGGCCTAGCGGGAGGGCTCGGAGAGACCCAGTACTTC. Its protein product is CASSLGLAGGLGETQYF.

This chain links TRBV7-8 with TRBJ2-3, with a tentative D call TRBD2 (6 bases). The CDR3 has 15 residues. Trimming removed 5 bases from V and 4 bases from J, with 16 bases in between. Germline V CDR1 and CDR2: SGHVS, FQNEAQ. The CDR3 bases are TGTGCCAGCAGCCAGAAACGGGAGATGGCAGATACGCAGTATTTT. Translating gives CASSQKREMADTQYF.

The rearrangement links TRBV29-1 to TRBJ1-1, with D uncertain. The V and J ends lost 4 bases and 4 bases respectively, with 13 bases between them. The CDR3 totals 13 residues. In germline, CDR1 is SQVTM, CDR2 ANQGSEA. As DNA, the CDR3 is TGCAGCGTTGGGGGAGTAGTTAGCACTGAAGCTTTCTTT. Protein: CSVGGVVSTEAFF. Looking up the rest from reference TRBV29-1 and TRBJ1-1 gives the full variable domain: SAVISQKPSRDICQRGTSLTIQCQVDSQVTMMFWYRQQPGQSLTLIATANQGSEATYESGFVIDKFPISRPNLTFSTLTVSNMSPEDSSIYLCSVGGVVSTEAFFGQGTRLTVV.

The chain couples TRBV5-1 to TRBJ2-7; no reliable D call. In germline, CDR1 is SGHRS, CDR2 YFSETQ. The CDR3 is 13 residues long. Trimming cost V 0 bases and J 7 bases, with 11 bases left between them. CDR3 sequence reads: CASSLGLGREQYF. The CDR3 nucleotides are TGCGCCAGCAGCTTGGGTTTAGGGCGGGAGCAGTACTTC.

This chain connects TRBV5-1 to TRBJ2-7, with D maybe TRBD2 (6 bases). The germline V gene encodes CDR1 SGHRS and CDR2 YFSETQ. This CDR3 has 14 residues. The V end was cut by 2 bases, the J end by 0 bases, with 9 bases between. As DNA, the CDR3 is TGCGCCAGCAGCTTTTCCGGGGGCTCCTACGAGCAGTACTTC. Translating gives CASSFSGGSYEQYF.

Worth noting for this clone: The same CDR3 is also encoded by other DNA sequences in this sample. The chain carries TRBV7-3 and TRBJ1-5; D is ambiguous. V was clipped by 1 base and J by 5 bases, with 6 bases between them. The CDR3 spans 13 residues. The germline gives CDR1 SGHTA, CDR2 FQGTGA. CDR3 sequence (DNA): TGTGCCAGCAGCTTAAGTACCGATCAGCCCCAGCATTTT. Its protein is CASSLSTDQPQHF.

This sequence joins TRBV29-1 and TRBJ2-5, with 9 bases lining up with TRBD1. Germline V CDR1 and CDR2: SQVTM, ANQGSEA. This CDR3 is built from 14 residues. V was pared by 4 bases and J by 5 bases, with 8 bases of the junction left unmatched. The CDR3 sequence is CSVGNRGRMETQYF. CDR3 sequence (DNA): TGCAGCGTTGGGAACAGGGGGCGTATGGAGACCCAGTACTTC.

The CDR3 sequence: CAWSGTGDYEQYF. In DNA form, the CDR3 reads TGTGCCTGGAGTGGAACTGGGGACTACGAGCAGTACTTC. The rearrangement uses TRBV30 and TRBJ2-7; D is uncertain. The CDR3 contains 13 residues. Trimming pared 1 base from V and 3 bases from J, leaving 10 bases between. Germline values: CDR1 GTSNPN, CDR2 SVGIG (reference sequence).

The chain combines TRBV30 with TRBJ1-3; 7 bases fit TRBD1. The CDR3 has 14 residues. From germline, CDR1 is GTSNPN and CDR2 SVGIG (reference sequence). V was pared by 5 bases and J by 0 bases, with 4 bases of the junction left unmatched. The CDR3 DNA follows: TGTGCCTGGGGGGACAGAAGCTCTGGAAACACCATATATTTT. It codes for CAWGDRSSGNTIYF.

This clone was found a few times. In DNA form, the CDR3 reads TGCGCCAGCAGCGATTTTGGGGGGCAGAGCTATGGCTACACCTTC. Translated, it gives CASSDFGGQSYGYTF. The chain has TRBV5-1 and TRBJ1-2; D might be TRBD1 (6 bases). V was clipped by 4 bases and J by 4 bases, with 17 bases between them. The germline V gene encodes CDR1 SGHRS and CDR2 YFSETQ. The CDR3 is 15 amino acids.

CDR3 DNA sequence: TGTGCCTGGAACTATCTGGCAACAGAGACCCAGTACTTC. It translates to CAWNYLATETQYF. V is TRBV30 and J is TRBJ2-5, with no clear D. V was shortened by 4 bases and J by 4 bases, with 13 bases between the two germline ends. The CDR3 is made up of 13 amino acids. The germline V gene has CDR1 GTSNPN and CDR2 SVGIG (reference sequence).

The chain employs TRBV15 and TRBJ2-1, with 9 positions matching TRBD2. V lost 0 bases, J lost 8 bases, and 11 bases stayed unmatched. The germline V gene encodes CDR1 LNHNV and CDR2 YYDKDF (reference sequence). The CDR3 has 17 residues. CDR3 sequence reads: CATSREMAGGPLDEQFF. The CDR3 nucleotides read TGTGCCACCAGCAGAGAAATGGCGGGAGGGCCTCTCGATGAGCAGTTCTTC.

V usage is TRBV19 and J usage is TRBJ2-3; unclear D gene. This CDR3 comprises 11 residues. From germline, CDR1 is LNHDA and CDR2 SQIVND (reference sequence). The CDR3 sequence: CAVESTDTQYF. CDR3 in DNA: TGTGCGGTGGAGAGCACAGATACGCAGTATTTT.